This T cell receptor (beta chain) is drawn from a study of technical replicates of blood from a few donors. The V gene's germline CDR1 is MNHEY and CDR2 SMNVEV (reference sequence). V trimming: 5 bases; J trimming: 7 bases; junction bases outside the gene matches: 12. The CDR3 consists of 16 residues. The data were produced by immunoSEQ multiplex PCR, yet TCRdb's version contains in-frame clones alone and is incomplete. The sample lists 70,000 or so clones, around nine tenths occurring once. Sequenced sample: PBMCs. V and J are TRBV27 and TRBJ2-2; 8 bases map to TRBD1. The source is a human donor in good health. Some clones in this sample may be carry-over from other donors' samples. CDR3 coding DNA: TGTGCCAGCAGTCCAGGGACAGGACAAGGGGGCGGGGAGCTGTTTTTT. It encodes CASSPGTGQGGGELFF.